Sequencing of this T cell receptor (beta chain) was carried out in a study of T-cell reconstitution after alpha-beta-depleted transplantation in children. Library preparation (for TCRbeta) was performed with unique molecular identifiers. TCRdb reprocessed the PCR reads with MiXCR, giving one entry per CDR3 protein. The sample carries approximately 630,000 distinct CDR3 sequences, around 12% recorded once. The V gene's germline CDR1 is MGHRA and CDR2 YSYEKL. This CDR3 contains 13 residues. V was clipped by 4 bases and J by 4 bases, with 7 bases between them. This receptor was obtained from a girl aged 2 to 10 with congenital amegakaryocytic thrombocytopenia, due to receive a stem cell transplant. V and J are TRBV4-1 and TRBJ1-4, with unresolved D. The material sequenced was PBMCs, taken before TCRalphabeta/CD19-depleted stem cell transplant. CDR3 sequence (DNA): TGCGCCAGCAGCCTAACTTATAATGAAAAACTGTTTTTT. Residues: CASSLTYNEKLFF.